This T cell receptor beta chain derives from a study of blood T cells in healthy people across ages. Broader study findings: Long-lived donors exceeded aged donors in naive CD4+ cells and diversity. Diversity estimated from one million T cells was considered an underestimate.

As regards this clonotype: What it binds is not known.

A second about 7 to 12 cycle PCR used barcoded and J-beta primers. TCRdb re-called the 5' RACE reads with MiXCR, one entry per CDR3 protein. Of 1.8 million or so distinct CDR3 sequences detected, roughly two fifths appear once; the ten largest clones hold more than 20%. This receptor was taken from a human donor in good health. Sequencing input: blood.

Written as DNA, the CDR3 is TGCGCCAGCAGCCCAAAGACAGGGAACTACGAGCAGTACTTC. Encoded protein: CASSPKTGNYEQYF. This sequence joins TRBV4-1 and TRBJ2-7; 7 positions match TRBD1. The CDR3 sequence is 14 residues long. Germline V lookup: CDR1 MGHRA, CDR2 YSYEKL. The V gene end was trimmed by 4 bases and the J gene end by 3 bases; junction bases not matched to a gene: 6.